In its sample, the clone carrying this TCR beta chain was seen a few times. These data originate in a study of T cell changes during pregnancy in multiple sclerosis. V lost 4 bases and J 5 bases, leaving 14 bases between the germline ends. This CDR3 comprises 13 residues. Germline-derived CDR1 and CDR2 are GTSNPN and SVGIG (reference sequence). Here immunoSEQ multiplex PCR was the method, and the copy in TCRdb shows in-frame clones only, minus some. This sample carries tens of thousands of clones, approximately 90% of them seen once, and the ten largest clones take under 2.5%. This receptor was obtained from a female donor in good health, enrolled as a control in a pregnancy study. The material sequenced was peripheral blood, taken in the first trimester of pregnancy. The V and J genes are TRBV30 and TRBJ1-1; D might be TRBD1 (6 bases). CDR3 in amino acids: CAWTTGLETEAFF. As DNA, the CDR3 is TGTGCCTGGACAACAGGGCTTGAGACTGAAGCTTTCTTT. The full variable domain, completed using reference TRBV30 and TRBJ1-1, is SQTIHQWPATLVQPVGSPLSLECTVEGTSNPNLYWYRQAAGRGLQLLFYSVGIGQISSEVPQNLSASRPQDRQFILSSKKLLLSDSGFYLCAWTTGLETEAFFGQGTRLTVV.